The clone carrying this TCR beta chain was seen more than once but under ten times. Its antigen is as yet unknown. The source of the sample is a study of T cells in Graves' hyperthyroidism and ophthalmopathy. Whole-study results and caveats: Ophthalmopathy was model-predicted a median roughly 6.5 months pre-onset.

Trimming took 2 bases from V and 0 from J, leaving 11 bases between them. Germline V CDR1 and CDR2: DFQATT, SNEGSKA (reference sequence). This CDR3 region has 14 residues. RNA transcripts were the template for amplifying TCR beta CDR3 regions. The HTBI primer set was used in a first-round RT-PCR of the TCR CDR3. In TCRdb, the multiplex PCR reads were re-called with MiXCR into one record per CDR3 protein. The sample lists around 600,000 distinct CDR3 sequences, roughly 45% occurring once. The specimen sequenced was peripheral blood or thyroid tissue (not recorded which). V is TRBV20-1 and J is TRBJ2-7, with D possibly TRBD1 on 6 matching bases. The TCR comes from an adult man with Graves' disease, either hyperthyroidism or ophthalmopathy (not recorded which). The CDR3 reads CSARQGTFSYEQYF. The CDR3 bases are TGCAGTGCTAGACAGGGGACATTCTCCTACGAGCAGTACTTC.